The 32 T cell receptor beta chains below all came from one sample that was sequenced in a study of blood T cell repertoires in COVID-19. Produced via immunoSEQ multiplex PCR; TCRdb's table is partial and in-frame only. The sample contains 200,000 to 250,000 clones, approximately 82% of which appear only once. Sequenced sample: peripheral blood. Every receptor here comes from a woman aged 80 or older with acute or convalescent COVID-19.

This clone was recorded only once. The rearrangement uses TRBV7-2 and TRBJ2-2, with D hard to call. Germline-derived CDR1 and CDR2 are SGHTA and FQGNSA. Trimming stripped 5 bases from V and 1 base from J, with 11 bases between. The CDR3 has 15 amino acids. Here the CDR3 DNA reads TGTGCCAGCAGCCCCCTAATTTGGAACACCGGGGAGCTGTTTTTT. Its protein is CASSPLIWNTGELFF.

This chain uses TRBV3-1 (or the pseudogene TRBV3-2) with TRBJ1-2; D is unresolved. V lost 2 bases and J lost 2, with 12 bases in between. CDR3 size: 15 residues. Germline V gene data show CDR1 as LGHDT and CDR2 as YNNKEL (reference sequence). The CDR3 here is CASSQHSPGNYGYTF. Here the CDR3 DNA reads TGTGCCAGCAGCCAACACTCTCCGGGGAACTATGGCTACACCTTC.

The chain links TRBV6-5 to TRBJ1-2; a weak D match, TRBD1 (6 bases). The CDR3 is made up of 15 amino acids. Per germline, CDR1 MNHEY and CDR2 SVGAGI. V was pared by 6 bases and J by 3 bases, with 17 bases between. The CDR3 nucleotides read TGTGCCAGCAGACGACAACAGGGATCTGACTATGGCTACACCTTC. Protein product: CASRRQQGSDYGYTF.

This clone was recorded a few times. This chain uses TRBV4-2 with TRBJ1-1, with 9 nucleotides matching TRBD1. There are 16 residues in the CDR3. CDR1 is LGHNA and CDR2 is YNFKEQ in the germline V gene. The V and J ends lost 1 base and 5 bases, in that order; junction bases with no gene match: 8. The CDR3 bases are TGTGCCAGCAGCCAAGGTCCGGGACAGGGAGAGACTGAAGCTTTCTTT. Its translation is CASSQGPGQGETEAFF.

The gene calls are TRBV29-1 and TRBJ1-1, with D perhaps matching TRBD1 (5 bases). The V and J ends lost 6 bases and 4 bases respectively, with 12 bases between them. The CDR3 has 12 amino acids. CDR1 SQVTM and CDR2 ANQGSEA come from the germline V gene. The CDR3 DNA is TGCAGCGTACCCCCGGGGGGCACTGAAGCTTTCTTT. It specifies CSVPPGGTEAFF.

This chain joins TRBV3-1 (or the pseudogene TRBV3-2) and TRBJ2-5; 8 positions agree with TRBD2. V dropped 3 bases and J dropped 6; count of bases not matched to a gene: 9. This CDR3 region has 15 residues. Germline values: CDR1 LGHDT, CDR2 YNNKEL (reference sequence). CDR3 DNA sequence: TGTGCCAGCAGCCAGGGCAAGGGACTAGGAAAGACCCAGTACTTC. As protein: CASSQGKGLGKTQYF.

In DNA form, the CDR3 reads TGCGCCAGCAGCCAAGATCGGACTAGCGGGGGTCGGGAGCAGTTCTTC. Its protein is CASSQDRTSGGREQFF. The chain is built from TRBV4-3 and TRBJ2-1; 13 positions match TRBD2. This CDR3 is built from 16 residues. The V segment lost 0 bases and the J segment 10 bases; nucleotides outside the gene matches: 6. The germline CDR1 and CDR2 sequences are LGHNA and YSLEER.

V and J are TRBV5-4 and TRBJ1-6, with D perhaps matching TRBD1 (5 bases). Trimming took off 3 bases at V and 8 bases at J, with 18 bases between the two ends. The CDR3 is made up of 16 amino acids. Germline V CDR1 and CDR2: SGHNT, YYREEE (reference sequence). This CDR3 is CASSYASGTFDSPLHF. The CDR3 DNA is TGTGCCAGCAGCTACGCATCGGGGACTTTTGATTCACCCCTCCACTTT.

This chain joins TRBV30 and TRBJ1-5; possibly TRBD1 for D (6 bases). Germline loops: CDR1 GTSNPN, CDR2 SVGIG (reference sequence). V lost 0 bases to trimming and J lost 5 bases, with 14 bases between them. The CDR3 consists of 15 residues. The CDR3 DNA reads TGTGCCTGGAGTGTACGGGGGGCATCGCATCAGCCCCAGCATTTT. This encodes CAWSVRGASHQPQHF. The entire variable domain, with the rest obtained from reference TRBV30 and TRBJ1-5, is as follows: SQTIHQWPATLVQPVGSPLSLECTVEGTSNPNLYWYRQAAGRGLQLLFYSVGIGQISSEVPQNLSASRPQDRQFILSSKKLLLSDSGFYLCAWSVRGASHQPQHFGDGTRLSIL.

The CDR3 protein is CASSVGITGQGFYSPLHF. The DNA for the CDR3 is TGTGCCAGCAGCGTAGGTATTACGGGCCAGGGTTTTTATTCACCCCTCCACTTT. This chain joins TRBV9 and TRBJ1-6; tentatively, D is TRBD1 (5 bases). V was shortened by 0 bases and J by 8 bases, with 21 bases between the two germline ends. The CDR3 has 18 amino acids. CDR1 and CDR2 (germline): SGDLS, YYNGEE. Variable domain in full (rest from reference TRBV9 and TRBJ1-6): DSGVTQTPKHLITATGQRVTLRCSPRSGDLSVYWYQQSLDQGLQFLIQYYNGEERAKGNILERFSAQQFPDLHSELNLSSLELGDSALYFCASSVGITGQGFYSPLHFGNGTRLTVT.

The count of this clone is one. The chain joins TRBV5-1 to TRBJ2-1, with 11 bases aligning to TRBD2. The J segment lost 6 bases and the V segment lost 5 bases, leaving 7 bases of the junction unmatched. There are 15 residues in the CDR3. The germline V gene has CDR1 SGHRS and CDR2 YFSETQ. CDR3 sequence reads: CASSLAGGHGNEQFF. The CDR3 region has the DNA TGCGCCAGCAGTTTAGCGGGGGGGCATGGCAATGAGCAGTTCTTC.

The chain is built from TRBV2 and TRBJ1-5; 7 bases fit TRBD1. V lost 3 bases to trimming and J lost 1 base; unmatched junction nucleotides: 21. This CDR3 spans 21 amino acids. CDR1 and CDR2 from the germline V gene are SNHLY and FYNNEI. CDR3 region: CASSDILVLIRDSDSNQPQHF. The CDR3 DNA reads TGTGCCAGCAGTGATATTCTTGTATTAATTCGGGACAGTGACAGCAATCAGCCCCAGCATTTT.

V and J are TRBV19 and TRBJ1-1, with 7 bases aligning to TRBD1. Germline V gene data show CDR1 as LNHDA and CDR2 as SQIVND (reference sequence). V lost 6 bases, J lost 5 bases, and 6 bases stayed unmatched. The CDR3 runs 13 residues. In DNA form, the CDR3 reads TGTGCCAGTAGCGTGGTCAGGGGGACTGAAGCTTTCTTT. It is translated as CASSVVRGTEAFF.

The chain uses TRBV5-4 and TRBJ2-1, with 10 bases matching TRBD1. Germline CDR1 is SGHNT and CDR2 is YYREEE (reference sequence). Unmatched junction bases numbered 8, after V lost 0 bases and J lost 8 bases. This CDR3 has 16 residues. The CDR3 coding sequence is TGTGCCAGCAGCTTGGCCGCGACAGGGGGCATCGATGAGCAGTTCTTC. It translates to CASSLAATGGIDEQFF.

The rearrangement links TRBV7-9 to TRBJ2-5; 7 positions match TRBD1. CDR3 length: 15 residues. Germline V gives CDR1 SEHNR, CDR2 FQNEAQ (reference sequence). Unmatched junction bases numbered 10, after V lost 4 bases and J lost 5 bases. The CDR3 DNA sequence: TGTGCCAGCAGCTCAGACAGGGAACAAGGCGAGACCCAGTACTTC. It specifies CASSSDREQGETQYF. Combining the CDR3 with reference TRBV7-9 and TRBJ2-5 gives the whole variable domain DTGVSQNPRHKITKRGQNVTFRCDPISEHNRLYWYRQTLGQGPEFLTYFQNEAQLEKSRLLSDRFSAERPKGSFSTLEIQRTEQGDSAMYLCASSSDREQGETQYFGPGTRLLVL.

The genes are TRBV4-3 and TRBJ1-2, with 10 bases aligning to TRBD1. Germline V gives CDR1 LGHNA, CDR2 YSLEER. V lost 1 base and J lost 5; bases outside the gene matches: 7. The CDR3 runs to 16 residues. CDR3 bases: TGCGCCAGCAGCCAAGCAAGACAGGGGGCTCGGTATGGCTACACCTTC. Encoded protein: CASSQARQGARYGYTF.

The rearrangement joins TRBV30 to TRBJ1-5; 8 nucleotides line up with TRBD1. The CDR3 covers 15 residues. CDR1 GTSNPN and CDR2 SVGIG come from the germline V gene (reference sequence). The V and J ends lost 1 base and 5 bases, in that order; junction bases with no gene match: 7. The CDR3 reads CAWSGGQVNYQPQHF. The CDR3 DNA reads as TGTGCCTGGAGTGGGGGACAGGTCAACTATCAGCCCCAGCATTTT.

V gene TRBV19 combines with J gene TRBJ1-4; 9 nucleotides line up with TRBD1. The CDR3 spans 15 residues. J lost 6 bases, V lost 5 bases, and 7 bases had no gene match. Germline CDR1 reads LNHDA; CDR2 reads SQIVND (reference sequence). CDR3 nucleotides: TGTGCCAGTAGTCCGACAGGGGGTAATTATGAAAAACTGTTTTTT. Translated: CASSPTGGNYEKLFF.

V is TRBV2 and J is TRBJ1-1; possibly TRBD1 for D (5 bases). V lost 4 bases and J lost 5, with 14 bases in between. The V gene's germline CDR1 is SNHLY and CDR2 FYNNEI. This CDR3 contains 14 residues. DNA of the CDR3: TGTGCCAGCAGTGGGCAGGGAACGAGGACTGAAGCTTTCTTT. The encoded protein is CASSGQGTRTEAFF.

The chain is built from TRBV2 and TRBJ1-1, with a tentative D call TRBD1 (5 bases). With 4 bases removed from V and 4 bases from J, the gap between germline ends came to 10 bases. Germline CDR1 and CDR2: SNHLY and FYNNEI. This CDR3 contains 13 residues. CDR3 bases: TGTGCCAGCAGTGGCGGCAGGGCCACTGAAGCTTTCTTT. As protein: CASSGGRATEAFF. Supplemented by reference TRBV2 and TRBJ1-1, the full variable domain reads EPEVTQTPSHQVTQMGQEVILRCVPISNHLYFYWYRQILGQKVEFLVSFYNNEISEKSEIFDDQFSVERPDGSNFTLKIRSTKLEDSAMYFCASSGGRATEAFFGQGTRLTVV.

The CDR3 nucleotides are TGTGCCAGCAGCGAGGGTGGACTCCGCACAGATACGCAGTATTTT. This translates into CASSEGGLRTDTQYF. This chain links TRBV11-3 with TRBJ2-3, with D possibly matching TRBD2 (5 bases). The germline V gene encodes CDR1 SGHNT and CDR2 YENEEA. This CDR3 comprises 15 residues. With 5 bases removed from V and 1 base from J, the gap between germline ends came to 13 bases.

The genes are TRBV6-5 and TRBJ1-5; 7 bases are a match to TRBD1. Losses at the gene ends were 5 bases for V and 4 bases for J; bases not matched to a gene: 5. Looked up from germline, CDR1 is MNHEY and CDR2 is SVGAGI. The CDR3 runs 14 residues. The CDR3 reads CASSPNRGNQPQHF. DNA for the CDR3: TGTGCCAGCAGTCCGAACAGGGGAAATCAGCCCCAGCATTTT.

The chain joins TRBV3-1 (or the pseudogene TRBV3-2) to TRBJ1-2, with 9 nucleotides matching TRBD1. Germline CDR1 is LGHDT and CDR2 is YNNKEL (reference sequence). The V and J ends lost 4 bases and 4 bases, in that order; junction bases with no gene match: 4. This CDR3 has 14 residues. CDR3 residues: CASSRDRAGYGYTF. CDR3 bases: TGTGCCAGCAGCCGGGACAGGGCCGGCTATGGCTACACCTTC.

The J gene is TRBJ1-2, the V gene TRBV5-1; D is undetermined. V was clipped by 1 base and J by 6 bases, with 16 bases between them. The V gene's germline CDR1 is SGHRS and CDR2 YFSETQ. This CDR3 has 15 amino acids. Here the CDR3 DNA reads TGCGCCAGCAGCTTGTTATTCAGCTGGGAGGATGGCTACACCTTC. This translates into CASSLLFSWEDGYTF. Combining the CDR3 with reference TRBV5-1 and TRBJ1-2 gives the whole variable domain KAGVTQTPRYLIKTRGQQVTLSCSPISGHRSVSWYQQTPGQGLQFLFEYFSETQRNKGNFPGRFSGRQFSNSRSEMNVSTLELGDSALYLCASSLLFSWEDGYTFGSGTRLTVV.

In regard to this clone: This same CDR3 is encoded by further DNA sequences in the sample. The rearrangement joins TRBV9 to TRBJ2-7, with TRBD2 matching over 8 bases. Losses at the gene ends were 0 bases for V and 0 bases for J; bases not matched to a gene: 5. CDR1 and CDR2 from the germline V gene are SGDLS and YYNGEE. The CDR3 runs to 16 residues. Here the CDR3 DNA reads TGTGCCAGCAGCGTAGGGGGCGGGGGGACCTCCTACGAGCAGTACTTC. It translates to CASSVGGGGTSYEQYF.

The chain links TRBV11-3 to TRBJ2-2; D may be TRBD1 (6 bases). Germline-derived CDR1 and CDR2 are SGHNT and YENEEA. The CDR3 is 16 residues long. Trimming stripped 1 base from V and 0 bases from J, with 9 bases between. The CDR3 coding sequence is TGTGCCAGCAGCTTAGGGGGACACACGAACACCGGGGAGCTGTTTTTT. Residues: CASSLGGHTNTGELFF.

This chain joins TRBV5-1 and TRBJ1-2; TRBD1 agrees at 10 bases. Germline-derived CDR1 and CDR2 are SGHRS and YFSETQ. This CDR3 comprises 15 residues. The V and J ends lost 0 bases and 3 bases, in that order; junction bases with no gene match: 2. This CDR3 reads CASSLDGQGDYGYTF. The DNA for the CDR3 is TGCGCCAGCAGCTTGGATGGACAGGGGGACTATGGCTACACCTTC.

The chain uses TRBV7-9 and TRBJ2-6; 7 bases map to TRBD1. With V trimmed by 3 bases and J by 0 bases, 11 bases remained unmatched. The CDR3 contains 19 residues. Germline assignment: CDR1 SEHNR and CDR2 FQNEAQ (reference sequence). As DNA, the CDR3 is TGTGCCAGCAGCTTGGGGACAGACGGTCTCCCCTCTGGGGCCAACGTCCTGACTTTC. Translated, it gives CASSLGTDGLPSGANVLTF.

This clone has a handful of counts. The chain links TRBV12-3 or TRBV12-4 to TRBJ1-6, with D unresolved. There are 13 residues in the CDR3. V was clipped by 0 bases and J by 10 bases, with 7 bases between them. The CDR3 sequence: CASSLASGSPLHF. In nucleotides, the CDR3 is TGTGCCAGCAGTTTAGCATCGGGGTCACCCCTCCACTTT.

The DNA of the CDR3 is TGTGCCACCAGTCAAGGGCACAGGGAACAGCCCCAGCATTTT. Residues: CATSQGHREQPQHF. The chain joins TRBV24-1 to TRBJ1-5, with D possibly matching TRBD1 (6 bases). The V gene lost 6 bases and the J gene lost 7 bases, with 15 bases spanning the gap. The V gene's germline CDR1 is KGHDR and CDR2 SFDVKD. This CDR3 has 14 amino acids.

This clone was seen only a few times. The genes are TRBV3-1 (or the pseudogene TRBV3-2) and TRBJ2-3; D uncertain. The CDR3 has 16 residues. Trimming shortened V by 0 bases and J by 0 bases, and 10 bases separated the two germline ends. The germline gives CDR1 LGHDT, CDR2 YNNKEL (reference sequence). CDR3 region: CASSQDRRTSTDTQYF. DNA of the CDR3: TGTGCCAGCAGCCAAGATCGAAGAACTAGCACAGATACGCAGTATTTT.

The chain carries TRBV7-2 and TRBJ1-4; D might be TRBD1 (6 bases). Germline V CDR1 and CDR2: SGHTA, FQGNSA. The CDR3 contains 15 residues. V lost 7 bases and J lost 7, with 19 bases in between. The CDR3 reads CASTLISGAREKLFF. The CDR3 DNA is TGTGCCAGCACCTTGATCTCAGGGGCCCGTGAAAAACTGTTTTTT.